The clone carrying this T cell receptor beta chain was seen a handful of times. Its antigen is still unknown. This record comes from a study of T cells after yellow fever vaccination. TCRdb re-derived calls from the 5' RACE reads in MiXCR, one entry per CDR3 protein. The repertoire holds about 550,000 distinct CDR3 sequences, with less than 20% as singletons. Trimming cost V 2 bases and J 7 bases, with 14 bases left between them. The CDR3 loop spans 13 amino acids. From germline, CDR1 is SQVTM and CDR2 ANQGSEA. The study's findings and limits: The study re-detected most primary-vaccination clones after the booster (roughly 96% CD4, 88% CD8).

The chain has TRBV29-1 and TRBJ2-5, with TRBD2 as a possible D gene (5 bases). The sequence came from a man aged 25 to 40 who received the YFV17D yellow fever vaccine. This specimen consisted of PBMCs, obtained 15 days after the yellow fever booster vaccination. The CDR3 reads CSVETGKGGTQYF. For the CDR3, the DNA is TGCAGCGTTGAAACCGGGAAGGGTGGGACCCAGTACTTC. Based on the CDR3 plus reference TRBV29-1 and TRBJ2-5, the full variable domain is SAVISQKPSRDICQRGTSLTIQCQVDSQVTMMFWYRQQPGQSLTLIATANQGSEATYESGFVIDKFPISRPNLTFSTLTVSNMSPEDSSIYLCSVETGKGGTQYFGPGTRLLVL.